The rows below give T cell receptor beta chains drawn from one sample of a study of T cells in Graves' hyperthyroidism and ophthalmopathy. TCRdb re-analysed the multiplex PCR reads in MiXCR, keeping a single row per CDR3 protein. The sample lists 450,000 to 700,000 distinct CDR3 sequences, around 42% occurring once. Material: peripheral blood or thyroid tissue (not recorded which). Every receptor here comes from an adult woman with Graves' disease, either hyperthyroidism or ophthalmopathy (not recorded which). Each CDR3 is given with its conserved first and last residue. D genes are given only for firm matches. Rows give clone size only sometimes, using once, few, many, or a class for an expanded clone.

V gene: TRBV11-1; J gene: TRBJ2-7; clone size: .; D gene: TRBD2; CDR3 protein: CASSSSSGGFSYEQYF; CDR3 DNA: TGTGCCAGCAGCAGCTCATCGGGGGGGTTCTCCTACGAGCAGTACTTC
V gene: TRBV7-8; J gene: TRBJ1-3; clone size: many; D gene: .; CDR3 protein: CASSLVAGASPGNTIYF; CDR3 DNA: TGTGCCAGCAGCTTAGTTGCGGGGGCCTCGCCTGGAAACACCATATATTTT
V gene: TRBV15; J gene: TRBJ1-1; clone size: .; D gene: .; CDR3 protein: CATSRGVTEAFF; CDR3 DNA: TGTGCCACCAGCAGGGGGGTTACTGAAGCTTTCTTT
V gene: TRBV5-1; J gene: TRBJ1-4; clone size: .; D gene: .; CDR3 protein: CASSLDWVTNEKLFF; CDR3 DNA: TGCGCCAGCAGCTTGGATTGGGTTACTAATGAAAAACTGTTTTTT
V gene: TRBV6-6; J gene: TRBJ2-2; clone size: .; D gene: .; CDR3 protein: CASSYVGELFF; CDR3 DNA: TGTGCCAGCAGTTACGTCGGGGAGCTGTTTTTT
V gene: TRBV25-1; J gene: TRBJ1-5; clone size: .; D gene: TRBD1; CDR3 protein: CASSLDRGTGLSNQPQHF; CDR3 DNA: TGTGCCAGCAGCTTAGATCGGGGGACAGGTCTTAGCAATCAGCCCCAGCATTTT
V gene: TRBV10-3; J gene: TRBJ2-5; clone size: many; D gene: .; CDR3 protein: CAISRKVTQETQYF; CDR3 DNA: TGTGCCATCAGCCGGAAGGTGACTCAAGAGACCCAGTACTTC
V gene: TRBV19; J gene: TRBJ2-6; clone size: .; D gene: TRBD2; CDR3 protein: CASSTTRGLAGGTTGANVLTF; CDR3 DNA: TGTGCCAGTAGTACCACCCGCGGACTAGCGGGTGGTACTACTGGGGCCAACGTCCTGACTTTC
V gene: TRBV3-1; J gene: TRBJ1-1; clone size: few; D gene: TRBD1; CDR3 protein: CASSQDRGHFQGAIAEAFF; CDR3 DNA: TGTGCCAGCAGCCAAGATCGAGGGCATTTCCAGGGGGCGATCGCTGAAGCTTTCTTT
V gene: TRBV24-1; J gene: TRBJ1-4; clone size: .; D gene: .; CDR3 protein: CATSDSKDSGEKLFF; CDR3 DNA: TGTGCCACCAGTGACTCAAAGGACAGTGGAGAAAAACTGTTTTTT
V gene: TRBV2; J gene: TRBJ1-5; clone size: many; D gene: TRBD1; CDR3 protein: CASSQQGAGEPQHF; CDR3 DNA: TGTGCCAGCAGTCAACAGGGGGCGGGGGAGCCCCAGCATTTT
V gene: TRBV7-9; J gene: TRBJ2-2; clone size: .; D gene: .; CDR3 protein: CASSTSTGRYTGELFF; CDR3 DNA: TGTGCCAGCTCGACCTCGACAGGGAGGTACACCGGGGAGCTGTTTTTT
V gene: TRBV7-2; J gene: TRBJ2-2; clone size: .; D gene: .; CDR3 protein: CASSLGLAPGELFF; CDR3 DNA: TGTGCCAGCAGCTTAGGACTTGCCCCCGGGGAGCTGTTTTTT
V gene: TRBV15; J gene: TRBJ1-2; clone size: .; D gene: .; CDR3 protein: CATSSRQGGYGYTF; CDR3 DNA: TGTGCCACCAGCAGTAGGCAGGGCGGCTATGGCTACACCTTC
V gene: TRBV5-1; J gene: TRBJ1-5; clone size: .; D gene: .; CDR3 protein: CASSLVGGGDNQPQHF; CDR3 DNA: TGCGCCAGCAGCTTGGTCGGGGGGGGGGACAATCAGCCCCAGCATTTT
V gene: TRBV7-2; J gene: TRBJ1-1; clone size: many; D gene: .; CDR3 protein: CASSLGRPPGWNTEAFF; CDR3 DNA: TGTGCCAGCAGCCTGGGTCGCCCCCCAGGGTGGAACACTGAAGCTTTCTTT
V gene: TRBV7-2; J gene: TRBJ2-2; clone size: many; D gene: .; CDR3 protein: CASSLGQYTGELFF; CDR3 DNA: TGTGCCAGCAGCTTAGGACAGTACACCGGGGAGCTGTTTTTT
V gene: TRBV7-2; J gene: TRBJ1-2; clone size: .; D gene: .; CDR3 protein: CASSLVGQTLYGYTF; CDR3 DNA: TGTGCCAGCAGCTTAGTAGGACAGACCCTCTATGGCTACACCTTC
V gene: TRBV15; J gene: TRBJ1-1; clone size: .; D gene: .; CDR3 protein: CATSRDWNAGGVTEAFF; CDR3 DNA: TGTGCCACCAGCAGAGATTGGAATGCAGGCGGGGTGACTGAAGCTTTCTTT
V gene: TRBV7-9; J gene: TRBJ2-5; clone size: many; D gene: TRBD1; CDR3 protein: CASSSTYKGAAETQYF; CDR3 DNA: TGTGCCAGCAGCTCAACATACAAGGGGGCGGCCGAGACCCAGTACTTC
V gene: TRBV12-3/TRBV12-4; J gene: TRBJ2-3; clone size: .; D gene: .; CDR3 protein: CASSPDSGGTDTQYF; CDR3 DNA: TGTGCCAGCAGCCCCGACTCCGGGGGCACAGATACGCAGTATTTT
V gene: TRBV15; J gene: TRBJ1-5; clone size: .; D gene: .; CDR3 protein: CATSRGLGAVGQPQHF; CDR3 DNA: TGTGCCACCAGCAGAGGTTTAGGGGCAGTCGGTCAGCCCCAGCATTTT
V gene: TRBV20-1; J gene: TRBJ1-5; clone size: many; D gene: .; CDR3 protein: CSASSRGSNQPQHF; CDR3 DNA: TGCAGTGCTAGCTCCAGGGGAAGCAATCAGCCCCAGCATTTT
V gene: TRBV5-1; J gene: TRBJ2-2; clone size: .; D gene: .; CDR3 protein: CASSFMDTGELFF; CDR3 DNA: TGCGCCAGCAGCTTCATGGACACCGGGGAGCTGTTTTTT
V gene: TRBV7-9; J gene: TRBJ2-7; clone size: many; D gene: .; CDR3 protein: CASTFNQGTYEQYF; CDR3 DNA: TGTGCCAGCACCTTTAATCAGGGTACCTACGAGCAGTACTTC
V gene: TRBV10-3; J gene: TRBJ1-5; clone size: few; D gene: .; CDR3 protein: CAISESMGKGHQPQHF; CDR3 DNA: TGTGCCATCAGTGAGTCTATGGGTAAGGGTCATCAGCCCCAGCATTTT
V gene: TRBV15; J gene: TRBJ1-5; clone size: once; D gene: .; CDR3 protein: CATSSRNNQPQHF; CDR3 DNA: TGTGCCACCAGCAGCCGGAACAATCAGCCCCAGCATTTT
V gene: TRBV4-1; J gene: TRBJ1-2; clone size: many; D gene: .; CDR3 protein: CASSQVTRAGMDYGYTF; CDR3 DNA: TGCGCCAGCAGCCAAGTCACCCGGGCGGGGATGGACTATGGCTACACCTTC
V gene: TRBV29-1; J gene: TRBJ2-7; clone size: .; D gene: .; CDR3 protein: CSVADPGLHEQYF; CDR3 DNA: TGCAGCGTCGCGGACCCGGGGCTTCACGAGCAGTACTTC
V gene: TRBV7-2; J gene: TRBJ2-4; clone size: few; D gene: .; CDR3 protein: CASSLGDQNIQYF; CDR3 DNA: TGTGCCAGCAGCTTAGGTGACCAAAACATTCAGTACTTC
V gene: TRBV29-1; J gene: TRBJ2-2; clone size: .; D gene: .; CDR3 protein: CSVSSPGDETLQRLIGELFF; CDR3 DNA: TGCAGCGTTTCGTCCCCTGGGGACGAAACGCTGCAGAGATTAATCGGGGAGCTGTTTTTT
V gene: TRBV13; J gene: TRBJ2-3; clone size: few; D gene: TRBD2; CDR3 protein: CASSRRASGVRETDTQYF; CDR3 DNA: TGTGCCAGCAGCCGAAGAGCTAGCGGGGTCCGGGAAACAGATACGCAGTATTTT
V gene: TRBV29-1; J gene: TRBJ2-5; clone size: many; D gene: TRBD2; CDR3 protein: CSVFGLAGGQETQYF; CDR3 DNA: TGCAGCGTATTCGGACTAGCGGGAGGGCAAGAGACCCAGTACTTC
V gene: TRBV19; J gene: TRBJ2-7; clone size: .; D gene: TRBD2; CDR3 protein: CASIGTSGRPPPEQYF; CDR3 DNA: TGTGCCAGTATTGGGACTAGCGGGAGGCCCCCCCCCGAGCAGTACTTC
V gene: TRBV30; J gene: TRBJ2-7; clone size: .; D gene: TRBD1; CDR3 protein: CAGNRGLYEQYF; CDR3 DNA: TGTGCCGGGAACAGGGGGCTGTACGAGCAGTACTTC
V gene: TRBV15; J gene: TRBJ1-3; clone size: .; D gene: .; CDR3 protein: CATSRGPVGHGNTIYF; CDR3 DNA: TGTGCCACCAGCAGAGGCCCGGTAGGACATGGAAACACCATATATTTT
V gene: TRBV7-9; J gene: TRBJ1-1; clone size: many; D gene: .; CDR3 protein: CASSPVVGNTEAFF; CDR3 DNA: TGTGCCAGCAGCCCCGTTGTTGGGAACACTGAAGCTTTCTTT
V gene: TRBV11-2; J gene: TRBJ1-5; clone size: many; D gene: .; CDR3 protein: CASSLAGPGPQHF; CDR3 DNA: TGTGCCAGCAGCTTAGCAGGGCCGGGGCCCCAGCATTTT
V gene: TRBV4-1; J gene: TRBJ2-5; clone size: many; D gene: TRBD2; CDR3 protein: CASSPGTSGVETQYF; CDR3 DNA: TGCGCCAGCAGCCCCGGGACTAGCGGGGTAGAGACCCAGTACTTC
V gene: TRBV24-1; J gene: TRBJ2-1; clone size: .; D gene: .; CDR3 protein: CATSGGEGSYNEQFF; CDR3 DNA: TGTGCCACCAGTGGAGGTGAAGGGTCCTACAATGAGCAGTTCTTC
V gene: TRBV7-3; J gene: TRBJ2-1; clone size: .; D gene: TRBD1; CDR3 protein: CASSRGQVNNEQFF; CDR3 DNA: TGTGCCAGCAGCCGGGGACAGGTAAACAATGAGCAGTTCTTC
V gene: TRBV6-5; J gene: TRBJ1-1; clone size: many; D gene: .; CDR3 protein: CASSVTGAYTEAFF; CDR3 DNA: TGTGCCAGCAGCGTTACCGGGGCGTACACTGAAGCTTTCTTT
V gene: TRBV10-3; J gene: TRBJ2-1; clone size: .; D gene: TRBD2; CDR3 protein: CAISRASAPGLAPNEQFF; CDR3 DNA: TGTGCCATCAGTCGAGCCTCGGCACCAGGACTAGCCCCCAATGAGCAGTTCTTC
V gene: TRBV6-1; J gene: TRBJ1-6; clone size: .; D gene: .; CDR3 protein: CASRDRDGSGSPLHF; CDR3 DNA: TGTGCCAGCAGGGACCGGGACGGCTCGGGTTCACCCCTCCACTTT
V gene: TRBV10-1; J gene: TRBJ2-6; clone size: .; D gene: TRBD1; CDR3 protein: CASSGGESPGGRKANVLTF; CDR3 DNA: TGCGCCAGCAGTGGAGGGGAGTCCCCAGGGGGCCGTAAGGCCAACGTCCTGACTTTC
V gene: TRBV4-1; J gene: TRBJ1-3; clone size: many; D gene: .; CDR3 protein: CASSQGPSAGNTIYF; CDR3 DNA: TGCGCCAGCAGCCAAGGTCCTTCTGCGGGAAACACCATATATTTT
V gene: TRBV2; J gene: TRBJ2-2; clone size: .; D gene: .; CDR3 protein: CASSVGGSGNTGELFF; CDR3 DNA: TGTGCCAGCAGCGTGGGGGGATCAGGAAACACCGGGGAGCTGTTTTTT